Reported below is one TCR beta chain. The sample belongs to a study of blood T cells in healthy people across ages. Through a sample-barcoded 5' primer and a J-beta primer mix, a second PCR was run for 7 to 11 cycles. MiXCR, run by TCRdb on the 5' RACE reads, gives a single entry per CDR3 protein. Among approximately 800,000 distinct CDR3 sequences listed, 20% to 30% were seen once. The length of the CDR3 is 15 residues. V gave up 2 bases and J gave up 0 bases, with 11 bases separating them. Germline assignment: CDR1 MDHEN and CDR2 SYDVKM. The same data also contributed to another study, on T cells of mothers and their children. In that study: Related mother and child pairs showed slightly greater overlap (not significant) than unrelated pairs did.

V usage is TRBV28 and J usage is TRBJ2-7; D not certain. The receptor was derived from a boy aged 5 to 17 in good health. Sequenced sample: blood. The CDR3, as DNA: TGTGCCAGCAGTTTAAGGCAGACGAGCTCCTACGAGCAGTACTTC. This codes for CASSLRQTSSYEQYF.